Detailed here is one T cell receptor beta chain. The source of the sample is a study of blood T cell repertoires in COVID-19. Original processing methods: Amplifying reference gene primers gave estimates of nucleated cell counts. Sequencing used immunoSEQ multiplex PCR; TCRdb keeps in-frame clones, though not all of them. V, J and clone size are taken as reported in that table, and D and trimming were inferred from the DNA itself. This table holds under 250,000 clones, approximately 80% found once. The CDR3 is 13 amino acids. Germline trimming cut 10 bases from V and 1 base from J; bases unmatched to any gene: 5. Per the germline V gene, CDR1 is MGHDK and CDR2 is SYGVNS.

V and J are TRBV25-1 and TRBJ1-1, with 8 bases lining up with TRBD1. The receptor was derived from a man aged 35 to 55 with acute or convalescent COVID-19. The sequencing input was peripheral blood. CDR3 DNA: TGTGCCACCCTAGACAGGGGGAACACTGAAGCTTTCTTT. Encoded protein: CATLDRGNTEAFF.